This T cell receptor (beta chain) originates from a study of regulatory T cells in long-lasting Graves disease. General observations from the study: Newly diagnosed disease favored TRBV20-1 and TRBJ2-1 over persistent disease. Newly diagnosed patients had higher TCR diversity than persistent Graves' patients did.

As to this clonotype: Its antigen is not identified.

Germline V lookup: CDR1 MDHEN, CDR2 SYDVKM. The CDR3 spans 17 residues. V lost 3 bases and J lost 1; bases outside the gene matches: 8. Time point denoted: persistent/refractory GD, antithyroid drugs over 5 years with positive TRAb. Scientists built the TCR library using RNA that was extracted from PBMCs. From an endocrinology department in Xi'an, China, came the patients. Staff took around 9 milliliters of peripheral blood and put it into EDTA tubes. Both iRepertoire HTBI primers and Arm-PCR of CDR3 regions were used to build the TCR beta libraries. TCRdb passed the multiplex PCR reads through MiXCR, listing each CDR3 protein once. This sample carries around 510,000 distinct CDR3 sequences, around 21% of them seen once, and the ten largest clones take 7% to 10%.

The V gene is TRBV28, the J gene TRBJ2-1, with 8 bases lining up with TRBD2. Sequenced material: peripheral blood mononuclear cells (PBMCs), taken when the disease was refractory, from a patient treated with antithyroid drugs. This clonotype was obtained from a female donor with Graves disease. Here the CDR3 DNA reads TGTGCCAGCAGTTTCCCGACTAGCGAGGAATCCTACAATGAGCAGTTCTTC. Translation gives CASSFPTSEESYNEQFF.